This entry lists 9 T cell receptor beta chains sequenced from one sample in a study of OX40 agonist ivuxolimab in advanced cancers. This table comes from immunoSEQ multiplex PCR, and its TCRdb copy is limited to in-frame clones, with some not included. The repertoire consists of around 40,000 clones, with around 85% occurring once and the leading ten covering about 0.37%. This specimen consisted of CD4+ or CD8+ T cells sorted from blood, obtained in a trial of the OX40 agonist ivuxolimab. These receptor sequences come from an adult with an advanced solid tumor such as melanoma, head and neck, liver or kidney cancer.

The chain carries TRBV28 and TRBJ1-6; no clear D. Germline CDR1 reads MDHEN; CDR2 reads SYDVKM. This CDR3 is 15 amino acids long. Trimming shortened V by 2 bases and J by 1 base, and 6 bases separated the two germline ends. In nucleotides, the CDR3 is TGTGCCAGCAGTTTAAGTGGTTCCTATAATTCACCCCTCCACTTT. Residues: CASSLSGSYNSPLHF. Variable domain in full (rest from reference TRBV28 and TRBJ1-6): DVKVTQSSRYLVKRTGEKVFLECVQDMDHENMFWYRQDPGLGLRLIYFSYDVKMKEKGDIPEGYSVSREKKERFSLILESASTNQTSMYLCASSLSGSYNSPLHFGNGTRLTVT.

CDR3 protein: CASSQLQGVNEQFF. The CDR3 bases are TGTGCCAGCAGCCAACTACAGGGAGTAAATGAGCAGTTCTTC. The V and J genes are TRBV14 and TRBJ2-1, with D tentatively TRBD1 (6 bases). This CDR3 is built from 14 residues. V gave up 2 bases and J gave up 7 bases, with 12 bases separating them. Germline V lookup: CDR1 SGHDN, CDR2 FVKESK.

This chain connects TRBV6-1 to TRBJ2-5; D is uncertain. Per the germline V gene, CDR1 is MNHNS and CDR2 is SASEGT. Trimming pared 9 bases from V and 0 bases from J, leaving 8 bases between. The CDR3 is 12 amino acids. The CDR3 protein is CASSSNQETQYF. As DNA, the CDR3 is TGTGCCAGTTCGTCGAACCAAGAGACCCAGTACTTC.

The rearrangement uses TRBV28 and TRBJ2-3, with 10 bases that match TRBD2. The ends lost 7 bases at V and 4 bases at J; junction bases unmatched: 5. This CDR3 is 14 amino acids long. Germline V gives CDR1 MDHEN, CDR2 SYDVKM. DNA of the CDR3: TGTGCCAGCACCTGGACTAGCGGCCCAGATACGCAGTATTTT. It translates to CASTWTSGPDTQYF.

This chain uses TRBV6-1 with TRBJ1-6; D not resolved. This CDR3 comprises 15 residues. CDR1 and CDR2 (germline): MNHNS, SASEGT. Between the trimmed V and J ends, which lost 6 bases and 0 bases, there was a span of 9 bases. The CDR3 reads CASRAGSSYNSPLHF. CDR3 in DNA: TGTGCCAGCAGGGCCGGGAGCTCCTATAATTCACCCCTCCACTTT.

V usage is TRBV4-1 and J usage is TRBJ1-2, with no clear D. The length of the CDR3 is 13 residues. Germline lookup yields CDR1 MGHRA and CDR2 YSYEKL. V was pared by 1 base and J by 4 bases, with 7 bases between. The DNA for the CDR3 is TGCGCCAGCAGCCAAGCTTTTACCTATGGCTACACCTTC. It encodes CASSQAFTYGYTF.

This rearrangement joins TRBV7-8 to TRBJ1-1; D is uncertain. Germline-derived CDR1 and CDR2 are SGHVS and FQNEAQ. The CDR3 runs 15 residues. Trimming removed 2 bases from V and 4 bases from J, with 14 bases in between. CDR3: CASSLTPGLGTEAFF. The CDR3 nucleotides read TGTGCCAGCAGCTTAACCCCCGGCCTTGGCACTGAAGCTTTCTTT.

The rearrangement joins TRBV20-1 to TRBJ2-5, with unresolved D. Judging by the DNA end, TRBJ2-7 fits better; the J call may be wrong. CDR3 length: 11 amino acids. CDR1 and CDR2 from the germline V gene are DFQATT and SNEGSKA (reference sequence). The CDR3: CSARNGYEQYF. CDR3 nucleotides: TGCAGTGCTAGAAATGGGTACGAGCAGTACTTC.

The chain combines TRBV7-2 with TRBJ2-2, with D hard to call. With 2 bases removed from V and 0 bases from J, the gap between germline ends came to 10 bases. CDR3 length: 16 amino acids. Germline lookup yields CDR1 SGHTA and CDR2 FQGNSA. The CDR3 protein is CASSLLGSSNTGELFF. As DNA, the CDR3 is TGTGCCAGCAGCTTACTGGGCAGTTCGAACACCGGGGAGCTGTTTTTT.